What follows are 19 T cell receptor beta chains derived from one specimen sequenced in a study of post-analysis software for immune sequencing data. cDNA libraries for TCR beta contained unique molecular identifiers. MiXCR, run by TCRdb on the PCR reads, gives a single entry per CDR3 protein. The sample shows about 620,000 distinct CDR3 sequences, 44% of them seen only once. The antigens for these receptors are not known. Study-level results: There were about 5 TRBV segments more frequent in patients than controls, and TRBV5-6, TRBV5-1 and TRBV20-1 were among them.

Sequencing used blood. The receptor set was obtained from a girl aged 10 to 17 with multiple sclerosis.

The chain uses TRBV12-3 or TRBV12-4 and TRBJ1-2; the D is unclear. CDR3 size: 14 residues. V was shortened by 4 bases and J by 4 bases, with 13 bases between the two germline ends. The CDR3 spells CASSSDGISYGYTF. The CDR3 nucleotides are TGTGCCAGCAGTTCGGACGGAATCTCCTATGGCTACACCTTC.

V is TRBV4-1 and J is TRBJ2-7; D remains ambiguous. V shed 4 bases and J shed 2 bases, with 9 bases lying between them. The V gene's germline CDR1 is MGHRA and CDR2 YSYEKL. The CDR3 extends over 13 amino acids. CDR3 sequence reads: CASSPGFTYEQYF. Written as DNA, the CDR3 is TGCGCCAGCAGCCCCGGGTTTACCTACGAGCAGTACTTC.

This chain joins TRBV5-1 and TRBJ2-6; possibly TRBD1 for D (5 bases). The CDR3 is 15 residues long. Germline CDR1 and CDR2: SGHRS and YFSETQ. Trimming left V 3 bases short and J 1 base short, with 8 bases between. In nucleotides, the CDR3 is TGCGCCAGCAGCTCGGCAGGGTCTGGGGCCAACGTCCTGACTTTC. Translation gives CASSSAGSGANVLTF.

The CDR3 coding sequence is TGTGCCAGCAGCTTAGCTGGGGGCGAGTTCTTC. The encoded protein is CASSLAGGEFF. The chain uses TRBV7-9 and TRBJ2-1; D is possibly TRBD1 (6 bases). V was trimmed by 0 bases and J by 14 bases, leaving 8 bases between them. This CDR3 contains 11 residues. The germline gives CDR1 SEHNR, CDR2 FQNEAQ (reference sequence).

The gene calls are TRBV4-1 and TRBJ2-6; D remains ambiguous. The CDR3 runs to 15 residues. V lost 3 bases and J lost 2, with 8 bases in between. Germline assignment: CDR1 MGHRA and CDR2 YSYEKL. CDR3 coding DNA: TGCGCCAGCAGCCATGTGGGAACTGGGGCCAACGTCCTGACTTTC. Its protein product is CASSHVGTGANVLTF.

The V gene is TRBV27, the J gene TRBJ2-7; 9 nucleotides agree with TRBD1. V gave up 5 bases and J gave up 0 bases; unmatched junction bases: 8. This CDR3 contains 16 residues. Germline V CDR1 and CDR2: MNHEY, SMNVEV (reference sequence). The CDR3 protein is CASSTLGQGSSYEQYF. The CDR3 DNA reads as TGTGCCAGCAGTACCCTCGGACAGGGGAGCTCCTACGAGCAGTACTTC.

This chain connects TRBV12-3 or TRBV12-4 to TRBJ2-7; TRBD2 might be the D (6 bases). The CDR3 has 13 residues. Trimming shortened V by 5 bases and J by 6 bases, and 14 bases separated the two germline ends. As DNA, the CDR3 is TGTGCCAGCAGTACCGGGGCGGGGATCGAGCAGTACTTC. The encoded protein is CASSTGAGIEQYF.

The J gene is TRBJ2-5, the V gene TRBV7-9; 8 bases agree with TRBD2. The J call may be wrong; the DNA end is better matched by TRBJ2-7. Per the germline V gene, CDR1 is SEHNR and CDR2 is FQNEAQ (reference sequence). This CDR3 contains 17 residues. The chain's CDR3 is CASSPFGGDKPLYEQYF. In DNA, the CDR3 is TGTGCCAGCAGCCCCTTCGGGGGGGACAAACCTTTGTACGAGCAGTACTTC.

This chain uses TRBV19 with TRBJ2-3; 9 bases line up with TRBD2. The V gene end was trimmed by 4 bases and the J gene end by 5 bases; junction bases not matched to a gene: 4. The CDR3 is 14 residues long. Germline lookup yields CDR1 LNHDA and CDR2 SQIVND (reference sequence). CDR3 in DNA: TGTGCCAGTAGTAGGCTAGCGGGACGAGATACGCAGTATTTT. It yields the protein CASSRLAGRDTQYF. Complete variable domain (other parts from reference TRBV19 and TRBJ2-3): DGGITQSPKYLFRKEGQNVTLSCEQNLNHDAMYWYRQDPGQGLRLIYYSQIVNDFQKGDIAEGYSVSREKKESFPLTVTSAQKNPTAFYLCASSRLAGRDTQYFGPGTRLTVL.

In DNA form, the CDR3 reads TGTGCCAGCAGTCCCGCCCGGCGAGTACTCTATGGCTACACCTTC. This codes for CASSPARRVLYGYTF. The chain couples TRBV12-3 or TRBV12-4 to TRBJ1-2; D gene unclear. The CDR3 length is 15 residues. Between the trimmed V and J ends, which lost 5 bases and 4 bases, there was a span of 17 bases.

V and J are TRBV3-1 and TRBJ2-3, with 10 bases lining up with TRBD2. The germline V gene encodes CDR1 LGHDT and CDR2 YNNKEL (reference sequence). This CDR3 is built from 16 residues. V was clipped by 4 bases and J by 4 bases; unmatched bases: 8. CDR3 DNA sequence: TGTGCCAGCAGCCCCAGCGGGGGGGCAGCCGCAGATACGCAGTATTTT. Translated: CASSPSGGAAADTQYF.

This clonotype was counted a few times. This chain connects TRBV20-1 to TRBJ2-5; weak D call: TRBD2 (6 bases). V lost 1 base and J lost 2, with 11 bases in between. There are 14 residues in the CDR3. Germline-derived CDR1 and CDR2 are DFQATT and SNEGSKA (reference sequence). CDR3 residues: CSARAGDEQETQYF. The CDR3 DNA follows: TGCAGTGCTAGAGCGGGAGACGAGCAAGAGACCCAGTACTTC.

The CDR3 loop reads CASSSQDYQETQYF. The CDR3 nucleotides read TGCGCCAGCAGCTCACAAGATTACCAAGAGACCCAGTACTTC. The chain is built from TRBV5-1 and TRBJ2-5; no clear D gene. The CDR3 length is 14 residues. Germline values: CDR1 SGHRS, CDR2 YFSETQ. V was shortened by 3 bases and J by 0 bases, with 9 bases between the two germline ends.

This chain links TRBV15 with TRBJ2-7; 15 bases fit TRBD2. This CDR3 contains 15 residues. The trim removed 5 bases at V and 7 bases at J, leaving 6 bases unmatched. The V gene's germline CDR1 is LNHNV and CDR2 YYDKDF (reference sequence). The CDR3 nucleotides read TGTGCCACCAGCCGCGGGACTAGCGGGGGGCAAGAGCAGTACTTC. Translating gives CATSRGTSGGQEQYF.

This clonotype has more than one count but fewer than ten. The rearrangement joins TRBV7-9 to TRBJ2-7; D may correspond to TRBD1 or TRBD2 (5 bases each). The CDR3 totals 14 residues. Trimming stripped 5 bases from V and 3 bases from J, with 14 bases between. Germline V gene sequence: CDR1 SEHNR, CDR2 FQNEAQ (reference sequence). CDR3 DNA sequence: TGTGCCAGCAGCAAGGGGAGAGACAACTACGAGCAGTACTTC. Encoded protein: CASSKGRDNYEQYF.

The V and J genes are TRBV5-1 and TRBJ1-2; D unresolved. V was trimmed by 0 bases and J by 4 bases, leaving 7 bases between them. Germline V gene data show CDR1 as SGHRS and CDR2 as YFSETQ. This CDR3 region has 13 residues. The chain's CDR3 is CASSLDQVYGYTF. The CDR3 DNA reads TGCGCCAGCAGCTTGGATCAAGTCTATGGCTACACCTTC. The full variable domain, with the rest looked up from reference TRBV5-1 and TRBJ1-2, is KAGVTQTPRYLIKTRGQQVTLSCSPISGHRSVSWYQQTPGQGLQFLFEYFSETQRNKGNFPGRFSGRQFSNSRSEMNVSTLELGDSALYLCASSLDQVYGYTFGSGTRLTVV.

This clonotype was found a few times. V is TRBV6-2 or TRBV6-3 and J is TRBJ2-7, with 10 bases that match TRBD2. This CDR3 has 15 residues. Germline CDR1 is MNHEY and CDR2 is SVGEGT. With 0 bases clipped from V and 1 base from J, the junction kept 0 bases outside the gene matches. CDR3 protein: CASSYSTSGSYEQYF. For the CDR3, the DNA is TGTGCCAGCAGTTACTCGACTAGCGGGTCCTACGAGCAGTACTTC.

This clonotype was recorded a few times. The chain employs TRBV3-1 and TRBJ2-1; tentative D call: TRBD1 (6 bases). The CDR3 is 19 residues long. The ends were cut back, 4 bases at V and 0 bases at J, with 22 bases in the middle. The germline CDR1 and CDR2 sequences are LGHDT and YNNKEL (reference sequence). The CDR3 spells CASSPQGLTAISSYNEQFF. The CDR3, as DNA: TGTGCCAGCAGCCCCCAGGGGTTGACAGCGATTAGCTCCTACAATGAGCAGTTCTTC.

The V gene is TRBV20-1, the J gene TRBJ2-7; D remains ambiguous. CDR3 length equals 13 residues. The germline CDR1 and CDR2 sequences are DFQATT and SNEGSKA (reference sequence). Trimming took 1 base from V and 5 from J, leaving 12 bases between them. The CDR3 coding sequence is TGCAGTGCTAGAGGTCCCTTAAAGAACGAGCAGTACTTC. Its protein is CSARGPLKNEQYF.